A single sample is the source of the 5 T cell receptor beta chains below, sequenced in a study of blood T cell repertoires in COVID-19. TCRdb keeps only in-frame clones here, not all; method: immunoSEQ multiplex PCR. The repertoire consists of roughly 55,000 clones, with around 84% occurring once and the leading ten covering approximately 12%. The specimen sequenced was peripheral blood. The source is a man aged 70-80 years with active COVID-19.

The CDR3 is CASSFGRMNTEAFF. CDR3 nucleotides: TGTGCCAGCAGCTTCGGTCGAATGAACACTGAAGCTTTCTTT. This chain links TRBV7-3 with TRBJ1-1; D is unresolved. The germline V gene has CDR1 SGHTA and CDR2 FQGTGA. The CDR3 totals 14 residues. Trimming stripped 3 bases from V and 0 bases from J, with 8 bases between.

This clone was picked up a small number of times. The DNA of the CDR3 is TGTGCCAGCTCGCGATCCGGGGCTGGAAACACCATATATTTT. The encoded protein is CASSRSGAGNTIYF. The rearrangement links TRBV18 to TRBJ1-3; D uncertain. V was pared by 6 bases and J by 2 bases, with 11 bases between. CDR3 size: 14 residues. Germline V gene lookup returns CDR1 KGHSH and CDR2 LQKENI. The complete variable domain, with remaining parts taken from reference TRBV18 and TRBJ1-3, reads NAGVMQNPRHLVRRRGQEARLRCSPMKGHSHVYWYRQLPEEGLKFMVYLQKENIIDESGMPKERFSAEFPKEGPSILRIQQVVRGDSAAYFCASSRSGAGNTIYFGEGSWLTVV.

The chain combines TRBV7-2 with TRBJ2-1; tentative D call: TRBD2 (5 bases). Per the germline V gene, CDR1 is SGHTA and CDR2 is FQGNSA. The CDR3 length is 12 residues. V was trimmed by 5 bases and J by 11 bases, leaving 13 bases between them. The CDR3 is CASSVDGVKQFF. CDR3 bases: TGTGCCAGCAGCGTAGACGGGGTAAAGCAGTTCTTC.

This chain joins TRBV2 and TRBJ2-1; D is perhaps TRBD1 (5 bases). The germline CDR1 and CDR2 sequences are SNHLY and FYNNEI. V was shortened by 2 bases and J by 6 bases, with 14 bases between the two germline ends. This CDR3 comprises 15 residues. The chain's CDR3 is CASSESAGKGNEQFF. The CDR3 DNA reads TGTGCCAGCAGTGAATCGGCAGGGAAGGGCAATGAGCAGTTCTTC.

The J gene is TRBJ2-3, the V gene TRBV7-3; 7 bases match TRBD1. Germline V CDR1 and CDR2: SGHTA, FQGTGA. This CDR3 contains 15 residues. J lost 2 bases, V lost 5 bases, and 7 bases had no gene match. The chain's CDR3 is CASSPQRGHTDTQYF. The CDR3 DNA reads TGTGCCAGCAGCCCACAGAGGGGGCACACAGATACGCAGTATTTT.